The subject of this entry is one T cell receptor beta chain. Its antigen is undetermined. This specimen comes from a study of cytomegalovirus exposure and HLA in healthy donors. Study information: HLA-typed donors contributed about 85 million unique TCRs, which were held in an early data release.

Study-wide findings and caveats: A classifier reportedly called cytomegalovirus status with high sensitivity and specificity. Reported findings show TCR beta sequences accurately forecast HLA-A and HLA-B alleles in most subjects. Rarity held for most TCR sequences, but there were some public TCRs that occurred in many donors.

13 Jbeta primers and 60 Vbeta primers were used for the PCR. Produced via immunoSEQ multiplex PCR; TCRdb's table is partial and in-frame only. This sample has more than 100,000 clones, with roughly 80% found just once. Trimming took off 4 bases at V and 11 bases at J, with 20 bases between the two ends. The CDR3 is 15 amino acids. The germline gives CDR1 SGHVS, CDR2 FQNEAQ. The receptor was isolated from a woman aged 55-69 years in good health and CMV-seronegative. The rearrangement uses TRBV7-8 and TRBJ1-4, with a possible D match to TRBD1 (6 bases). Sequencing input: PBMCs. CDR3 in amino acids: CASSSQGQPSGKLFF. The CDR3 coding sequence is TGTGCCAGCAGCTCCCAGGGGCAGCCCTCGGGGAAACTGTTTTTT.